The following is a TCR beta chain sequence with its context. Authors' analysis steps: Amplifying reference gene primers gave estimates of nucleated cell counts. Sequencing used immunoSEQ multiplex PCR; TCRdb keeps in-frame clones, though not all of them. Clonal size and the V and J genes are those of that table, whereas D and trimming came from the DNA. In the table there are around 70,000 clones, roughly four fifths of which are singletons. The data originate from a study of blood T cell repertoires in COVID-19. Study overall: The United States, Italy and Spain supplied acute and convalescent COVID-19 samples. PBMCs, B-cell-depleted T cells, or T cells provided the cDNA or gDNA that made up the material.

The length of the CDR3 is 15 residues. The J segment lost 1 base and the V segment lost 7 bases, leaving 5 bases of the junction unmatched. Germline CDR1 reads LNHDA; CDR2 reads SQIVND (reference sequence). Sample: peripheral blood. The genes are TRBV19 and TRBJ1-1, with 11 positions matching TRBD1. The source is a man aged 65 to 79 with acute or convalescent COVID-19. The CDR3 loop is CASKGTGGRNTEAFF. The CDR3 DNA follows: TGTGCCAGTAAGGGGACAGGGGGGAGGAACACTGAAGCTTTCTTT.